The entry below gives a single T cell receptor (beta chain) sequence along with its context. No cognate antigen has been identified for it. For TCRbeta CDR3 sequencing, genomic DNA from the sorted cells was extracted using the QIAGEN DNeasy Blood and Tissue Kit. High-throughput TCRbeta CDR3 sequencing was carried out commercially through immunoSEQ, with PCR amplification with bias correction and internal controls included. Per the source publication's procedure: A unique productive TCRbeta sequence was defined by the CDR3 nucleotide sequence when primers matched, and otherwise by the CDR3 amino acid sequence together with the Vbeta and Jbeta genes. To correct for sorting error, sequences found in more than one sorted population at a frequency ratio of 2:1 or less were discarded, and the remaining shared sequences were assigned to the population with the higher frequency. A sequence was defined as donor-reactive if the sequence was expanded at least 5-fold in CFSE-low cells compared with unstimulated cells and had a frequency of at least 0.01% in CFSE-low cells. Jensen-Shannon divergence calculated on the top 100 TCRbeta sequences ranked by frequency was used to measure repertoire divergence. When a sample had multiple sequencing runs, each run was corrected for sorting error separately and the runs were then pooled. As stored in TCRdb, this immuneACCESS dataset retains in-frame rearrangements with V and J assigned. A fraction of the clones does not appear; measured against another copy, unresolved V genes explain less than half of the discrepancy, and the remainder lacks a known reason. V and J calls and clone size come straight from that table; D and trimming were deduced from the DNA. Per the sample table, the count is about 52,000 clones. Of the sample, 0.83% is held by the ten largest clones.

These data are taken from a study of Tregs in tolerant kidney transplant recipients (dated by TCRdb to the late 2010s). About the full investigation: The transplants used related donors along with nonmyeloablative bone marrow transplantation, and in the human trials mixed chimerism was transient. TCRbeta sequencing was used in the study to identify donor-specific regulatory T cells before combined kidney and bone marrow transplantation, and the identified cells were then tracked after transplant. Findings and caveats that apply to the study as a whole: Biological reproducibility was not directly addressed, though technical replication error appeared minimal. For some patients the PCR primers changed over time, which made it impossible to compare the samples from those patients at the nucleotide level. Expanding Tregs with activated donor B cells appeared to identify the most biologically relevant and donor-specific TCRbeta repertoire. Because the study included only a small number of patients, the results must be confirmed in larger populations and under other immunosuppression protocols. In tolerant patients, donor-specific Tregs expanded more than Tregs overall, which suggests antigen-driven rather than nonspecific expansion.

The label giving this sample's time point can be read as: blood sample drawn before combined kidney and bone marrow transplant. Unstimulated Tregs (CD4+CD25+CD127-), CD4+ non-Tregs (CD4+CD25-), CD4 and CD8 cells were FACS-sorted from thawed PBMCs. The patients were a few recipients of combined kidney and bone marrow transplants from the ITN036ST trial, and samples were available only for these trial subjects. Healthy control blood was separated into PBMCs by Ficoll density gradient and cryopreserved, and patient PBMCs were collected both before and after transplant. This receptor was identified in a human donor who received a combined kidney and bone marrow transplant. Material: CD4+ T cells from blood, obtained before the transplant.

CDR3 DNA, as far as it was read: TGTGCCAGCTCGGGACAGGCCAACTCCTATAATTCACCC. Its translation is CASSGQANSYNSP. The whole CDR3 protein is CASSGQANSYNSPLHF. The chain is assembled from TRBV2 and TRBJ1-6; the central 8 bases match TRBD1. The CDR3 is cut off 3 residues early in the read; its end comes from the germline J gene. Clipping removes 8 bases from V and 0 bases from J, with 6 as the unmatched junction base count. The CDR3, from cysteine to phenylalanine, totals 16 residues. The DNA covers only part of the CDR3, 39 bases in frame from base 1. Based on the germline V gene, the CDR1 and CDR2 sequences are SNHLY and FYNNEI.